Below are 29 T cell receptor beta chains sequenced from a single sample in a study of T cell responses to AZD1222 COVID-19 vaccine. Method: immunoSEQ multiplex PCR; TCRdb's copy keeps in-frame clones and lacks some. This sample carries about 170,000 clones, roughly 92% of them seen once, and the ten largest clones take more than 1.5%. Sequencing used peripheral blood, obtained on day 0 of AZD1222 vaccination. Source of these receptors: an adult in good health.

This clone was recorded only once. The chain combines TRBV28 with TRBJ1-2; maybe TRBD1 (6 bases). The CDR3 has 13 residues. The V gene's germline CDR1 is MDHEN and CDR2 SYDVKM. The ends were cut back, 9 bases at V and 3 bases at J, with 14 bases in the middle. CDR3 in amino acids: CASSTAGDYGYTF. In nucleotides, the CDR3 is TGTGCCAGTTCTACGGCAGGGGACTATGGCTACACCTTC.

A few counts support this clone. This chain uses TRBV2 with TRBJ1-3; D is unresolved. Germline assignment: CDR1 SNHLY and CDR2 FYNNEI. The V end was cut by 2 bases, the J end by 2 bases, with 7 bases between. The CDR3 is made up of 14 amino acids. This chain's CDR3 is CASSEYGPGNTIYF. The CDR3 DNA is TGTGCCAGCAGTGAATACGGACCTGGAAACACCATATATTTT.

This chain joins TRBV9 and TRBJ1-1, with no clear D. Germline V lookup: CDR1 SGDLS, CDR2 YYNGEE. The germline V and J ends were trimmed by 4 bases and 0 bases, with 10 bases remaining between them. The CDR3 has 14 residues. The CDR3 DNA is TGTGCCAGCAGCCCCGGAAATTTGAACACTGAAGCTTTCTTT. It is translated as CASSPGNLNTEAFF.

This clone has just one count. The rearrangement joins TRBV7-9 to TRBJ1-1, with D perhaps matching TRBD1 (5 bases). The CDR3 runs to 16 residues. Germline lookup yields CDR1 SEHNR and CDR2 FQNEAQ (reference sequence). V was shortened by 1 base and J by 3 bases, with 15 bases between the two germline ends. The CDR3 here is CASSLDSRVGDTEAFF. For the CDR3, the DNA is TGTGCCAGCAGCTTAGACAGCCGAGTGGGGGACACTGAAGCTTTCTTT.

The V call is TRBV4-1, the J call TRBJ1-5; D is undetermined. Germline V gene sequence: CDR1 MGHRA, CDR2 YSYEKL. The CDR3 length is 17 residues. V lost 4 bases, J lost 1 base, and 17 bases lay in between. The chain's CDR3 is CASSPRGVVRSNQPQHF. The CDR3 DNA sequence: TGCGCCAGCAGCCCGCGTGGAGTGGTTAGGAGCAATCAGCCCCAGCATTTT.

The chain is built from TRBV5-1 and TRBJ2-2, with 8 bases matching TRBD2. Germline values: CDR1 SGHRS, CDR2 YFSETQ. The V gene end was trimmed by 4 bases and the J gene end by 0 bases; junction bases not matched to a gene: 5. This CDR3 comprises 16 residues. In nucleotides, the CDR3 is TGCGCCAGCAGCCTCACTAGCGGAGCGAACACCGGGGAGCTGTTTTTT. Protein sequence: CASSLTSGANTGELFF.

This sequence joins TRBV7-2 and TRBJ1-1; D is undetermined. V shed 6 bases and J shed 1 base, with 9 bases lying between them. CDR1 is SGHTA and CDR2 is FQGNSA in the germline V gene. The CDR3 extends over 13 amino acids. Here the CDR3 DNA reads TGTGCCAGCAGTTGGGCAGGGAACACTGAAGCTTTCTTT. Translating gives CASSWAGNTEAFF.

This chain connects TRBV7-2 to TRBJ2-5, with 10 positions matching TRBD2. The CDR3 runs 14 residues. The V and J ends lost 5 bases and 11 bases, in that order; junction bases with no gene match: 11. Germline CDR1 and CDR2: SGHTA and FQGNSA. This chain's CDR3 is CASSDPSGSRSQYF. CDR3 DNA sequence: TGTGCCAGCAGCGACCCTAGCGGGAGTAGGAGTCAGTACTTC.

V gene TRBV12-3 or TRBV12-4 combines with J gene TRBJ1-3; D remains unclear. The V gene lost 9 bases and the J gene lost 0 bases, with 6 bases spanning the gap. The CDR3 contains 12 residues. CDR3 protein: CASRYSGNTIYF. DNA of the CDR3: TGTGCCAGTCGATACTCTGGAAACACCATATATTTT.

In this sample, this clone turned up once. This chain links TRBV2 with TRBJ2-5; D not resolved. In germline, CDR1 is SNHLY, CDR2 FYNNEI. The CDR3 is 13 amino acids. Trimming removed 8 bases at V and 5 bases at J, with 15 bases between. For the CDR3, the DNA is TGTGCCAGCTTGGGTGTGGGCTGGGAGACCCAGTACTTC. Translation gives CASLGVGWETQYF.

The chain uses TRBV4-1 and TRBJ1-1, with no clear D. This CDR3 has 16 amino acids. V shed 5 bases and J shed 5 bases, with 21 bases lying between them. Germline CDR1 is MGHRA and CDR2 is YSYEKL. CDR3 amino acids: CASSFGIAFSSTEAFF. The CDR3 bases are TGCGCCAGCAGCTTCGGGATCGCTTTTAGCAGTACTGAAGCTTTCTTT.

The genes are TRBV20-1 and TRBJ2-5, with no clear D. The CDR3 is 11 residues long. V lost 3 bases to trimming and J lost 5 bases, with 7 bases between them. Germline values: CDR1 DFQATT, CDR2 SNEGSKA (reference sequence). The CDR3 DNA sequence: TGCAGTGCTAGTTTAATGGAGACCCAGTACTTC. It codes for CSASLMETQYF.

CDR3 in amino acids: CASSFAGANEQFF. The CDR3 DNA reads as TGTGCCAGCAGCTTCGCGGGTGCAAATGAGCAGTTCTTC. The chain employs TRBV5-5 and TRBJ2-1; D might be TRBD2 (5 bases). The CDR3 spans 13 residues. Germline V lookup: CDR1 SGHKS, CDR2 YYEKEE (reference sequence). Trimming left V 2 bases short and J 7 bases short, with 10 bases between.

The J gene is TRBJ1-2, the V gene TRBV4-1, with 12 bases identical to TRBD1. Germline CDR1 is MGHRA and CDR2 is YSYEKL. This CDR3 is 16 amino acids long. V trimming: 0 bases; J trimming: 4 bases; junction bases outside the gene matches: 3. CDR3 coding DNA: TGCGCCAGCAGCCAAGACGGGACAGGGGGCGCCTATGGCTACACCTTC. Translated: CASSQDGTGGAYGYTF.

The V call is TRBV5-1, the J call TRBJ2-1; TRBD1 matches 7 bases. Germline lookup yields CDR1 SGHRS and CDR2 YFSETQ. The CDR3 runs 15 residues. J lost 1 base, V lost 4 bases, and 5 bases had no gene match. This CDR3 is CASSLQQGSYNEQFF. The DNA of the CDR3 is TGCGCCAGCAGCCTTCAACAGGGGTCCTACAATGAGCAGTTCTTC.

V is TRBV2 and J is TRBJ1-5; no clear D gene. The CDR3 totals 18 residues. With 3 bases removed from V and 5 bases from J, the gap between germline ends came to 23 bases. Germline V gene lookup returns CDR1 SNHLY and CDR2 FYNNEI. CDR3 sequence: CASSDDDIIKVGYQPQHF. The DNA of the CDR3 is TGTGCCAGCAGTGACGACGATATAATCAAGGTTGGGTATCAGCCCCAGCATTTT.

The gene calls are TRBV5-1 and TRBJ1-5; TRBD1 might be the D (6 bases). Trimming stripped 0 bases from V and 1 base from J, with 14 bases between. The CDR3 sequence is 17 residues long. Germline V gene lookup returns CDR1 SGHRS and CDR2 YFSETQ. The CDR3 sequence is CASSLDGGSLSNQPQHF. In DNA form, the CDR3 reads TGCGCCAGCAGCTTGGACGGGGGCTCTCTGAGCAATCAGCCCCAGCATTTT.

V and J are TRBV20-1 and TRBJ1-1; D possibly corresponds to TRBD1 (5 bases). The CDR3 runs to 16 residues. Trimming took off 3 bases at V and 0 bases at J, with 17 bases between the two ends. Germline V gene lookup returns CDR1 DFQATT and CDR2 SNEGSKA (reference sequence). CDR3: CSASWRSGGMNTEAFF. The DNA for the CDR3 is TGCAGTGCTAGTTGGAGGAGTGGGGGTATGAACACTGAAGCTTTCTTT.

The DNA for the CDR3 is TGTGCCAGCAGTTCATGGAGACGGCAAGCTTTCTTT. Its protein is CASSSWRRQAFF. The chain carries TRBV6-2 or TRBV6-3 and TRBJ1-1; no clear D. Germline CDR1 and CDR2: MNHEY and SVGEGT. The CDR3 consists of 12 residues. V was shortened by 4 bases and J by 9 bases, with 12 bases between the two germline ends.

In this sample, this clone turned up once. The chain has TRBV25-1 and TRBJ1-1, with 8 bases identical to TRBD1. Germline loops: CDR1 MGHDK, CDR2 SYGVNS. V lost 3 bases to trimming and J lost 6 bases; unmatched junction nucleotides: 6. The length of the CDR3 is 14 residues. The CDR3 DNA reads as TGTGCCAGCAGTGAGTTGACAGGGGAAGCTGAAGCTTTCTTT. Residues: CASSELTGEAEAFF. The whole variable domain, filled in from reference TRBV25-1 and TRBJ1-1, reads EADIYQTPRYLVIGTGKKITLECSQTMGHDKMYWYQQDPGMELHLIHYSYGVNSTEKGDLSSESTVSRIRTEHFPLTLESARPSHTSQYLCASSELTGEAEAFFGQGTRLTVV.

V gene TRBV10-1 combines with J gene TRBJ2-7; D remains ambiguous. This CDR3 is built from 11 residues. Germline loops: CDR1 WNHNN, CDR2 SYGVQD (reference sequence). Trimming removed 3 bases at V and 5 bases at J, with 5 bases between. CDR3: CASSEPDEQYF. Here the CDR3 DNA reads TGCGCCAGCAGTGAACCCGACGAGCAGTACTTC.

The V and J genes are TRBV2 and TRBJ2-7, with D tentatively TRBD2 (6 bases). Germline CDR1 is SNHLY and CDR2 is FYNNEI. Trimming took 9 bases from V and 2 from J, leaving 14 bases between them. This CDR3 is 13 amino acids long. The CDR3 coding sequence is TGTGCCAGAACGGGAGCAGGGCCCTACGAGCAGTACTTC. It yields the protein CARTGAGPYEQYF.

V and J are TRBV12-3 or TRBV12-4 and TRBJ2-1; D call uncertain. The CDR3 length is 12 residues. The V end was cut by 3 bases, the J end by 7 bases, with 7 bases between. In nucleotides, the CDR3 is TGTGCCAGCAGTTTGTATCGGAATGAGCAGTTCTTC. This gives the protein CASSLYRNEQFF.

A few counts support this clone. The chain joins TRBV5-1 to TRBJ1-1; possibly TRBD1 for D (5 bases). V was clipped by 4 bases and J by 4 bases, with 17 bases between them. Per the germline V gene, CDR1 is SGHRS and CDR2 is YFSETQ. The CDR3 loop spans 15 amino acids. The CDR3 region is CASSLEGPRTTEAFF. CDR3 sequence (DNA): TGCGCCAGCAGCCTGGAGGGGCCCAGAACCACTGAAGCTTTCTTT.

This chain joins TRBV27 and TRBJ2-7; TRBD1 matches 9 bases. Germline V gene data show CDR1 as MNHEY and CDR2 as SMNVEV (reference sequence). Trimming cost V 0 bases and J 3 bases; bases outside gene matches: 9. This CDR3 contains 17 residues. CDR3 sequence reads: CASSLSPTGTGFYEQYF. The CDR3 DNA sequence: TGTGCCAGCAGTTTATCCCCCACCGGGACAGGGTTCTACGAGCAGTACTTC.

This clone has only one observation. The chain recombines TRBV5-8 with TRBJ1-1, with 10 nucleotides matching TRBD1. The CDR3 contains 16 residues. In germline, CDR1 is SGHTS, CDR2 YDEGEE. J was trimmed by 3 bases and V by 4 bases; bases with no gene match: 9. In DNA, the CDR3 is TGTGCCAGCAGCGGCGGCCCCGGGACAGGGGACACTGAAGCTTTCTTT. This sequence encodes CASSGGPGTGDTEAFF. The whole variable domain, filled in from reference TRBV5-8 and TRBJ1-1, reads EAGVTQSPTHLIKTRGQQATLRCSPISGHTSVYWYQQALGLGLQFLLWYDEGEERNRGNFPPRFSGRQFPNYSSELNVNALELEDSALYLCASSGGPGTGDTEAFFGQGTRLTVV.

The chain has TRBV29-1 and TRBJ2-2, with D unclear. This CDR3 has 12 amino acids. Germline V gene lookup returns CDR1 SQVTM and CDR2 ANQGSEA. V was shortened by 3 bases and J by 5 bases, with 7 bases between the two germline ends. This CDR3 is CSVDGLTGELFF. The CDR3 DNA sequence: TGCAGCGTTGATGGGCTTACCGGGGAGCTGTTTTTT.

The chain recombines TRBV2 with TRBJ1-5; D may be TRBD1 (5 bases). The length of the CDR3 is 15 residues. Germline V lookup: CDR1 SNHLY, CDR2 FYNNEI. Deletions cut 6 bases from V and 0 bases from J, with 12 bases between. The CDR3 region has the DNA TGTGCCAGCAGGCTGGACAAACATAGCAATCAGCCCCAGCATTTT. This encodes CASRLDKHSNQPQHF.

CDR3 protein: CAWKGQGTLNFNYGYTF. The CDR3 DNA reads as TGTGCCTGGAAAGGACAGGGGACCTTAAATTTTAACTATGGCTACACCTTC. V usage is TRBV30 and J usage is TRBJ1-2, with 9 bases aligning to TRBD1. Losses at the gene ends were 4 bases for V and 1 base for J; bases not matched to a gene: 13. The CDR3 covers 17 residues. Germline assignment: CDR1 GTSNPN and CDR2 SVGIG (reference sequence).